This TCR beta chain emerged from a study of blood T cells in healthy people across ages. Overall study results and limits: PBMCs left unsorted prevented a conclusive naive versus antigen-experienced comparison. Both naive CD4+ cell counts and diversity were greater in long-lived donors than in aged donors.

A J-beta primer mix and a sample-barcoded 5' primer were used in a second PCR of roughly 6 to 11 cycles. With 12 random nucleotides, a template-switch adaptor tagged each individual cDNA molecule. TCRdb processed the 5' RACE reads anew with MiXCR; each CDR3 protein has one entry. The table has about 1.4 million distinct CDR3 sequences, 45% to 70% seen once. A word on this clonotype: Its cognate antigen is unknown.

This CDR3 is built from 15 residues. The germline gives CDR1 MNHEY, CDR2 SVGAGI. V lost 4 bases and J lost 5; bases outside the gene matches: 5. The sequence was obtained from a man between 18 and 29 years old in good health. The sample taken for sequencing was blood. The chain couples TRBV6-5 to TRBJ2-1, with 10 bases matching TRBD2. The CDR3, as DNA: TGTGCCAGCAGTTCCCCCACTAGCGGGGACAATGAGCAGTTCTTC. It encodes CASSSPTSGDNEQFF.